Listed below are T cell receptor beta chains from one sample, sequenced in a study of immune evolution from preneoplasia to lung adenocarcinoma. Assay used: immunoSEQ multiplex PCR; TCRdb lists only in-frame clones, some missing. The table lists around 4,400 clones, around 90% of them singletons, with about 3.7% in the top ten. The specimen was FFPE invasive lung adenocarcinoma tissue. These TCRs come from a person aged 50-59 years with lung adenocarcinoma. Both conserved end residues are part of each CDR3. A D gene is named only where the DNA matches it firmly. Clone size is shown for a subset of rows, as once, few, many or a class of expanded clone.

size: .; D: .; J: TRBJ1-2; V: TRBV2; CDR3: CASSAQGAGYGYTF; DNA: TGTGCCAGCAGTGCACAGGGAGCCGGCTATGGCTACACCTTC
size: .; D: .; J: TRBJ2-5; V: TRBV5-4; CDR3: CASSKLQGLETQYF; DNA: TGTGCCAGCAGCAAACTACAGGGATTGGAGACCCAGTACTTC
size: .; D: TRBD1; J: TRBJ2-5; V: TRBV29-1; CDR3: CSAIPTGVGETQYF; DNA: TGCAGCGCCATACCCACAGGGGTGGGGGAGACCCAGTACTTC
size: .; D: TRBD2; J: TRBJ2-3; V: TRBV28; CDR3: CASSLAGGPLDTQYF; DNA: TGTGCCAGCAGTCTAGCGGGAGGGCCCTTAGATACGCAGTATTTT
size: .; D: .; J: TRBJ2-5; V: TRBV10-3; CDR3: CAISGAQETQYF; DNA: TGTGCCATCAGTGGAGCTCAAGAGACCCAGTACTTC
size: few; D: .; J: TRBJ2-2; V: TRBV9; CDR3: CASTSHGLTNTGELFF; DNA: TGTGCCAGCACCTCTCACGGGCTGACGAACACCGGGGAGCTGTTTTTT
size: once; D: .; J: TRBJ2-7; V: TRBV11-3; CDR3: CASSLNRYLSYEQYF; DNA: TGTGCCAGCAGCTTAAACAGGTATCTATCCTACGAGCAGTACTTC
size: .; D: .; J: TRBJ1-2; V: TRBV6-5; CDR3: CASSRDGGGSGYTF; DNA: TGTGCCAGCAGTCGCGACGGCGGGGGGAGCGGCTACACCTTC
size: .; D: TRBD1; J: TRBJ1-4; V: TRBV29-1; CDR3: CSVDAGTGGAKLFF; DNA: TGCAGCGTTGACGCCGGGACAGGGGGGGCAAAACTGTTTTTT
size: .; D: .; J: TRBJ1-1; V: TRBV9; CDR3: CASSVVAENTEAFF; DNA: TGTGCCAGCAGCGTAGTGGCGGAAAACACTGAAGCTTTCTTT
size: .; D: .; J: TRBJ1-1; V: TRBV29-1; CDR3: CSVEGDTEAFF; DNA: TGCAGCGTTGAGGGGGACACTGAAGCTTTCTTT
size: .; D: .; J: TRBJ1-3; V: TRBV29-1; CDR3: CSVRDKGNTIYF; DNA: TGCAGCGTCCGGGACAAAGGAAACACCATATATTTT
size: once; D: TRBD1; J: TRBJ2-7; V: TRBV7-9; CDR3: CASSSGQEGAGYF; DNA: TGTGCCAGCAGCTCGGGACAGGAAGGGGCCGGATACTTC
size: .; D: .; J: TRBJ2-7; V: TRBV6-1; CDR3: CASSERSGAGEQYF; DNA: TGTGCCAGCAGTGAACGGAGCGGCGCGGGTGAGCAGTACTTC
size: large; D: TRBD2; J: TRBJ2-2; V: TRBV6-1; CDR3: CASVVGLGYTGELFF; DNA: TGTGCCAGCGTCGTGGGACTAGGATACACCGGGGAGCTGTTTTTT
size: .; D: .; J: TRBJ2-1; V: TRBV5-4; CDR3: CASSLGGGMGYNEQFF; DNA: TGTGCCAGCAGCTTGGGGGGCGGGATGGGCTACAATGAGCAGTTCTTC
size: once; D: .; J: TRBJ1-4; V: TRBV28; CDR3: CASRSPGRSKLFF; DNA: TGTGCCAGCAGAAGTCCGGGACGTAGTAAACTGTTTTTT
size: once; D: TRBD2; J: TRBJ2-7; V: TRBV7-9; CDR3: CASSLTSGGGEQYF; DNA: TGTGCCAGCAGCTTGACTAGCGGGGGCGGTGAGCAGTACTTC
size: .; D: .; J: TRBJ2-1; V: TRBV18; CDR3: CASSPGLQSDEQFF; DNA: TGTGCCAGCTCACCGGGGCTCCAAAGCGATGAGCAGTTCTTC
size: .; D: TRBD2; J: TRBJ2-1; V: TRBV7-9; CDR3: CASSLFRGGEYNEQFF; DNA: TGTGCCAGCAGCTTATTTAGGGGAGGGGAATACAATGAGCAGTTCTTC